This TCR beta chain is drawn from a study of OX40 agonist ivuxolimab in advanced cancers. Study-wide context: Prior anti-PD-1, anti-PD-L1 or anti-CTLA-4 therapy was allowed; approximately 40% had some. Two patients with cutaneous melanoma and one with hepatocellular carcinoma, three in total, showed partial responses. Study results and caveats: Clonal expansion was seen in CD4+ and CD8+ blood T cells by week 6 at 0.1 to 3.0 mg/kg.

About this clone: The antigen remains undetermined.

Assay: immunoSEQ multiplex PCR; the TCRdb copy retains only in-frame clones and omits some. The table shows fewer than 100,000 clones, with around nine tenths occurring only once. CDR1 and CDR2 from the germline V gene are SGHTA and FQGNSA. This CDR3 is 13 amino acids long. V shed 2 bases and J shed 1 base, with 3 bases lying between them. The source was CD4+ or CD8+ T cells sorted from blood, collected in a trial of the OX40 agonist ivuxolimab. The chain uses TRBV7-2 and TRBJ1-5; D gene uncertain. The TCR was taken from an adult with an advanced solid tumor such as melanoma, head and neck, liver or kidney cancer. The CDR3 DNA reads TGTGCCAGCAGCTTATTCAGCAATCAGCCCCAGCATTTT. Encoded protein: CASSLFSNQPQHF.